The rows below give T cell receptor beta chains drawn from one sample of a study of CD8+CD57+ T cells in acquired aplastic anemia. TCRdb itself ran the reads through MiXCR, one entry per CDR3 protein. There are 250,000 to 350,000 distinct CDR3 sequences in the sample; under 65% occur only once, and roughly 1.2% lies in the top ten. Sequenced: sorted CD4+, CD8+, or CD8+CD57+ T cells (not recorded which) from PBMCs. The origin of the receptors is a human donor with aplastic anemia. The CDR3 runs from the conserved cysteine through the conserved F or W. D genes are given only for firm matches. Rows may omit the clone size; those that give it use once, few, many or a size class.

few,TRBD1,TRBJ1-6,TRBV9,CASSDRDRRTISPLHF,TGTGCCAGCAGTGACCGGGACAGACGTACAATATCACCCCTCCACTTT
.,.,TRBJ2-4,TRBV5-1,CASSLGNGLTQDIQYF,TGCGCCAGCAGCTTGGGGAACGGGCTCACGCAGGACATTCAGTACTTC
few,.,TRBJ1-6,TRBV5-6,CASRVRAGSPLHF,TGTGCCAGCAGAGTCAGGGCTGGTTCACCCCTCCACTTT
.,TRBD2,TRBJ2-3,TRBV7-6,CASSFPSGGAGGTQYF,TGTGCCAGCAGCTTTCCTAGCGGGGGGGCCGGGGGTACGCAGTATTTT
.,.,TRBJ2-5,TRBV29-1,CSVPAPGAFQETQYF,TGCAGCGTCCCGGCGCCGGGGGCCTTCCAAGAGACCCAGTACTTC
.,TRBD2,TRBJ2-2,TRBV10-3,CAINAGGTGELFF,TGTGCCATTAATGCGGGAGGGACCGGGGAGCTGTTTTTT
few,TRBD1,TRBJ1-6,TRBV5-1,CASSSGQSYNSPLHF,TGCGCCAGCAGCTCGGGACAGTCCTATAATTCACCCCTCCACTTT
.,.,TRBJ1-5,TRBV20-1,CSARLSNQPQHF,TGCAGTGCTAGACTATCCAATCAGCCCCAGCATTTT
.,TRBD2,TRBJ2-4,TRBV7-2,CASSLRTSGGANIQYF,TGTGCCAGCAGCTTAAGGACTAGCGGGGGGGCTAACATTCAGTACTTC
.,.,TRBJ2-7,TRBV7-2,CASRNQGEQYF,TGTGCCAGCAGAAATCAGGGGGAGCAGTACTTC
many,TRBD1,TRBJ1-5,TRBV10-2,CASDLTGWTNQPQHF,TGCGCCAGTGATCTGACAGGGTGGACCAATCAGCCCCAGCATTTT
once,.,TRBJ2-2,TRBV5-1,CASSLTGNTGELLF,TGCGCCAGCAGCTTAACCGGGAACACCGGGGAGCTGCTTTTT
many,.,TRBJ1-1,TRBV7-8,CASSRQMNTEAFF,TGTGCCAGCAGCCGGCAAATGAACACTGAAGCTTTCTTT
.,.,TRBJ2-5,TRBV24-1,CATSEFQGGETQYF,TGTGCCACCAGTGAATTTCAGGGAGGAGAGACCCAGTACTTC
.,.,TRBJ1-3,TRBV2,CASSAHAQPYSGDTIYF,TGTGCCAGCAGTGCCCATGCACAGCCTTACTCTGGAGACACCATATATTTT
.,TRBD1,TRBJ2-1,TRBV2,CASNLQGGNEQFF,TGTGCCAGCAACTTACAGGGGGGAAATGAGCAGTTCTTC
.,TRBD1,TRBJ1-6,TRBV19,CASSIEGQGWSPLHF,TGTGCCAGTAGTATCGAGGGACAGGGCTGGTCACCCCTCCACTTT
many,TRBD1,TRBJ1-1,TRBV3-1,CASSPRTGTMNTEAFF,TGTGCCAGCAGCCCACGGACAGGGACCATGAACACTGAAGCTTTCTTT
.,TRBD1,TRBJ2-7,TRBV14,CASSQDQGTAYEQYF,TGTGCCAGCAGCCAAGATCAGGGGACAGCTTACGAGCAGTACTTC
.,.,TRBJ1-2,TRBV5-6,CASSLGDSPLYGYTF,TGTGCCAGCAGCTTGGGTGACAGCCCCCTCTATGGCTACACCTTC
.,TRBD2,TRBJ2-3,TRBV7-2,CASNYRTSGSPDTQYF,TGTGCCAGCAACTATCGGACTAGCGGGAGTCCAGATACGCAGTATTTT
.,.,TRBJ1-1,TRBV9,CASSVSPATEAFF,TGTGCCAGCAGCGTAAGTCCGGCCACTGAAGCTTTCTTT
few,.,TRBJ1-5,TRBV6-1,CTSSELGVGQPQHF,TGTACCAGCAGTGAATTGGGGGTCGGTCAGCCCCAGCATTTT
.,.,TRBJ2-2,TRBV20-1,CSARDKGTGELFF,TGCAGTGCTAGAGATAAGGGGACAGGGGAGCTGTTTTTT
.,.,TRBJ2-7,TRBV18,CASSPRDRISYEQYF,TGTGCCAGCTCACCACGAGACAGAATCTCCTACGAGCAGTACTTC
many,TRBD2,TRBJ2-1,TRBV4-1,CASSLTGLAGRDEQFF,TGCGCCAGCAGCCTAACTGGACTAGCGGGGCGGGATGAGCAGTTCTTC
.,.,TRBJ1-2,TRBV7-9,CASSEAGGTGNTF,TGTGCCAGCAGTGAAGCGGGGGGCACTGGAAACACCTTC
.,.,TRBJ1-3,TRBV10-3,CAISGGFGGRSGNTIYF,TGTGCCATCAGTGGTGGGTTCGGGGGCCGCTCTGGAAACACCATATATTTT
.,.,TRBJ2-7,TRBV9,CASSPQHSYEQYF,TGTGCCAGCAGCCCCCAACACTCCTACGAGCAGTACTTC
.,.,TRBJ1-4,TRBV5-1,CASSLTKATNEKLFF,TGCGCCAGCAGCTTGACGAAGGCAACAAATGAAAAACTGTTTTTT
many,.,TRBJ1-1,TRBV29-1,CSVDGQPNTEAFF,TGCAGCGTTGACGGACAGCCCAACACTGAAGCTTTCTTT
.,.,TRBJ2-7,TRBV7-3,CASSLFLVPYEQYF,TGTGCCAGCAGCTTATTCCTAGTCCCCTACGAGCAGTACTTC
many,.,TRBJ2-5,TRBV3-1,CASSQLRGQTQYF,TGTGCCAGCAGCCAACTCCGGGGACAGACCCAGTACTTC